The 3 T cell receptor beta chains presented below share a single source sample, sequenced in a study of regulatory T cells in long-lasting Graves disease. The TCR beta library used iRepertoire HTBI primers with Arm-PCR amplification of CDR3. TCRdb analysed the multiplex PCR reads with MiXCR anew, one entry per CDR3 protein. This sample has hundreds of thousands of distinct CDR3 sequences, with over 15% found just once. Time point noted: newly diagnosed GD, antithyroid drugs for less than 3 months. Isolated PBMC RNA provided the starting material for the TCR library. The material sequenced was peripheral blood mononuclear cells (PBMCs), taken at new diagnosis, from a patient treated with antithyroid drugs. Receptor source: a female donor with Graves disease.

This clonotype occurred many times. The chain links TRBV28 to TRBJ2-2, with 10 positions matching TRBD1. Germline CDR1 is MDHEN and CDR2 is SYDVKM. V shed 3 bases, J shed 6 bases, and the junction held 7 bases outside the gene matches. This CDR3 region has 16 residues. For the CDR3, the DNA is TGTGCCAGCAGTTTTCGGGACAGGGGAGCAGCCGGGGAGCTGTTTTTT. This gives the protein CASSFRDRGAAGELFF.

The sample holds many counts of this clonotype. The CDR3: CASSPEATNEKLFF. The CDR3 DNA sequence: TGTGCCAGCTCTCCAGAAGCAACTAATGAAAAACTGTTTTTT. The rearrangement links TRBV2 to TRBJ1-4; unclear D gene. Germline V gene data show CDR1 as SNHLY and CDR2 as FYNNEI. V was trimmed by 8 bases and J by 0 bases, leaving 10 bases between them. This CDR3 contains 14 residues.

In its sample, this clonotype was seen many times. The chain employs TRBV5-6 and TRBJ2-7; D might be TRBD1 (5 bases). Per the germline V gene, CDR1 is SGHDT and CDR2 is YYEEEE. This CDR3 contains 14 residues. Trimming cost V 4 bases and J 4 bases, with 15 bases left between them. CDR3 in amino acids: CASSPGGHRYEQYF. The CDR3 DNA is TGTGCCAGCAGCCCGGGTGGACACCGTTACGAGCAGTACTTC.